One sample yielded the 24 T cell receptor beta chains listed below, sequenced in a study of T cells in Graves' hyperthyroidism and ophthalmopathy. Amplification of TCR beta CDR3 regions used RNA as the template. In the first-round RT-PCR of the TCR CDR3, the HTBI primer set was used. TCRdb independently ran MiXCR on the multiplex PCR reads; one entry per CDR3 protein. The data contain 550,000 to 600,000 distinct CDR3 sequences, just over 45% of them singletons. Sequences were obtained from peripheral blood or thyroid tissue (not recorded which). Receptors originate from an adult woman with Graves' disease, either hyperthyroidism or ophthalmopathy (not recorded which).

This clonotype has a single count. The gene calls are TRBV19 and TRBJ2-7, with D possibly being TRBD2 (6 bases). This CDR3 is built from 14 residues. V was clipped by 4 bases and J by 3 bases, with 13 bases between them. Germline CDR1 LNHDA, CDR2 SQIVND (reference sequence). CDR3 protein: CASSTPGEHYEQYF. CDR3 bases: TGTGCCAGTAGTACCCCGGGGGAACACTACGAGCAGTACTTC.

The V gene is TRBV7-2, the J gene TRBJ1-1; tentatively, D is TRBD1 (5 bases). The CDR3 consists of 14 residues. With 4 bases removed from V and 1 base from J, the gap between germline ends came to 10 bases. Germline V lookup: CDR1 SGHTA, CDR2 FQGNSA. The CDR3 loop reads CASSSVGANTEAFF. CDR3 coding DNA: TGTGCCAGCAGCTCCGTCGGGGCGAACACTGAAGCTTTCTTT.

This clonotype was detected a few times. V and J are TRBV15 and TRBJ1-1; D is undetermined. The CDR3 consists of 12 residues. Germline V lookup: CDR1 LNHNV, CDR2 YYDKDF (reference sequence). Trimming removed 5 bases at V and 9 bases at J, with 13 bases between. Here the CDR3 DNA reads TGTGCCACCAGCCAAAGTACTCAACAAGCTTTCTTT. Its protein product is CATSQSTQQAFF.

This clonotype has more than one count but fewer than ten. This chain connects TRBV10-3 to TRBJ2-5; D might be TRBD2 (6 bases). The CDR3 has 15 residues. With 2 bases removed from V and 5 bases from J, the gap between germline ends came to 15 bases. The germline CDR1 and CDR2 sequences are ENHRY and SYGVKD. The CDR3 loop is CAISEPRLEQETQYF. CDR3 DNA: TGTGCCATCAGTGAGCCGAGACTAGAACAGGAGACCCAGTACTTC.

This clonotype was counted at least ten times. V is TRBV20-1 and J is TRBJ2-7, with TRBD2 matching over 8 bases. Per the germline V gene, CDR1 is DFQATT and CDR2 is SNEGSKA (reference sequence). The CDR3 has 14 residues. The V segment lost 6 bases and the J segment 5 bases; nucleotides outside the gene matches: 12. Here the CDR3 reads CSATDRGGRHEQYF. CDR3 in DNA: TGCAGTGCAACCGACCGCGGGGGGAGGCACGAGCAGTACTTC.

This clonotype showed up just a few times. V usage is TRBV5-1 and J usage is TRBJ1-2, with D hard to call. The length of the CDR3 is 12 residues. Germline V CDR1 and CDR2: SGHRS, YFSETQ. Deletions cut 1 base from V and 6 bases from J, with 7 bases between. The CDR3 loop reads CASSLFADGYTF. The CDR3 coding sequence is TGCGCCAGCAGCTTGTTCGCAGATGGCTACACCTTC.

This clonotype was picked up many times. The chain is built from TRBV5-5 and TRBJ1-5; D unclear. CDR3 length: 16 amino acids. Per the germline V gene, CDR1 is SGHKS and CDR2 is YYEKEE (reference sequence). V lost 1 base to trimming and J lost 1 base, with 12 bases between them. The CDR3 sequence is CASSLYGDTSNQPQHF. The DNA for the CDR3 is TGTGCCAGCAGCTTGTACGGGGATACAAGCAATCAGCCCCAGCATTTT.

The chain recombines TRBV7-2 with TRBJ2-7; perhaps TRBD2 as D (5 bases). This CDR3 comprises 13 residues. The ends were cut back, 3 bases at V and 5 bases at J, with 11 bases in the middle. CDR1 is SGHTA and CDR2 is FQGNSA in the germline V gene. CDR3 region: CASSFFYGNEQYF. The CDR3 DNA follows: TGTGCCAGCAGCTTCTTCTACGGGAACGAGCAGTACTTC.

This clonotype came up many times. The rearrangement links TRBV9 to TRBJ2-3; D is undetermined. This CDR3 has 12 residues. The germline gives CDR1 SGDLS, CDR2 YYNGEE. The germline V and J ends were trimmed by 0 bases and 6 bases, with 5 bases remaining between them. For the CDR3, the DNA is TGTGCCAGCAGCGTAGTAGAGGATACGCAGTATTTT. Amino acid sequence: CASSVVEDTQYF. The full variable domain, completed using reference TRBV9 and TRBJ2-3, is DSGVTQTPKHLITATGQRVTLRCSPRSGDLSVYWYQQSLDQGLQFLIQYYNGEERAKGNILERFSAQQFPDLHSELNLSSLELGDSALYFCASSVVEDTQYFGPGTRLTVL.

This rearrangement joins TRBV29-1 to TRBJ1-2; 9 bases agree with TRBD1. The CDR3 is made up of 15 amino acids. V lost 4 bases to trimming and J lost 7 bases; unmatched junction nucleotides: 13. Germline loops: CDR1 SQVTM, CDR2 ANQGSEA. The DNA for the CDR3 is TGCAGCGTTGTTGGGGACAGGGTTGACGTAGGTGGCTACACCTTC. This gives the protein CSVVGDRVDVGGYTF.

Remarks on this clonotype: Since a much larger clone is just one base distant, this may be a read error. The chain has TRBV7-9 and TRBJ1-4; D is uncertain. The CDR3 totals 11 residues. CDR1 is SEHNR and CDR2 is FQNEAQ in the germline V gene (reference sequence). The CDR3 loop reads CASSSNGKLFF. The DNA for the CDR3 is TGTGCCAGCAGCAGTAATGGAAAACTGTTTTTT.

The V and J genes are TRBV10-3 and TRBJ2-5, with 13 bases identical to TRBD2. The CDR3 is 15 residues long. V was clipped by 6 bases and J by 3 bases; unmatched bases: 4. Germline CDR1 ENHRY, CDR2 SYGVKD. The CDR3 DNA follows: TGTGCCATCAGCCCAGGACTAGCGGGAGAAGAGACCCAGTACTTC. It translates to CAISPGLAGEETQYF.

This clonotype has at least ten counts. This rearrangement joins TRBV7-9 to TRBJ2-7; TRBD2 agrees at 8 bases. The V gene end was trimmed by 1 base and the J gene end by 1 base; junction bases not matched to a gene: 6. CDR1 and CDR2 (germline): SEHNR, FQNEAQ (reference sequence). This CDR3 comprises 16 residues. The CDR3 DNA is TGTGCCAGCAGCTTAGTAATAGCGGGAAGGTCCTACGAGCAGTACTTC. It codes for CASSLVIAGRSYEQYF. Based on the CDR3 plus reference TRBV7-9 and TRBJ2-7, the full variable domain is DTGVSQNPRHKITKRGQNVTFRCDPISEHNRLYWYRQTLGQGPEFLTYFQNEAQLEKSRLLSDRFSAERPKGSFSTLEIQRTEQGDSAMYLCASSLVIAGRSYEQYFGPGTRLTVT.

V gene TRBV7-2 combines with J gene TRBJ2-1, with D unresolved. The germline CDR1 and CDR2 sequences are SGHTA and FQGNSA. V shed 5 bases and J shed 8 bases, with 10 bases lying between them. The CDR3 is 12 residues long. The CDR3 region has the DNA TGTGCCAGCAGCCGAGACTTGGATGAGCAGTTCTTC. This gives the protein CASSRDLDEQFF.

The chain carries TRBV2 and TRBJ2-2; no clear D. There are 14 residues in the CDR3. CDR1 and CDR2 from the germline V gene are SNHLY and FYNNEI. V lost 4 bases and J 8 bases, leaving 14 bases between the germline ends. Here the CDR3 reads CASSAWYHQGELFF. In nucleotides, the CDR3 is TGTGCCAGCAGTGCCTGGTATCATCAAGGGGAGCTGTTTTTT.

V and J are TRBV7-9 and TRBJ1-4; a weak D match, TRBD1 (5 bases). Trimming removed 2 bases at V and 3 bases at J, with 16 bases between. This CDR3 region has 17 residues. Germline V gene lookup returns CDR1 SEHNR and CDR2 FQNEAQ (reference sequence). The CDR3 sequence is CASSLQRGGTANEKLFF. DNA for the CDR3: TGTGCCAGCAGCTTACAGCGGGGGGGTACGGCTAATGAAAAACTGTTTTTT.

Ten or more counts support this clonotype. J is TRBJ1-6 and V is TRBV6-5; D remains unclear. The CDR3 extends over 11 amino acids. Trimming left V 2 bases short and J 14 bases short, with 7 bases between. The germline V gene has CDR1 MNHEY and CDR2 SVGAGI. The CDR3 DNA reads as TGTGCCAGCAGTTACGACGGATCCCTCCACTTT. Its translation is CASSYDGSLHF.

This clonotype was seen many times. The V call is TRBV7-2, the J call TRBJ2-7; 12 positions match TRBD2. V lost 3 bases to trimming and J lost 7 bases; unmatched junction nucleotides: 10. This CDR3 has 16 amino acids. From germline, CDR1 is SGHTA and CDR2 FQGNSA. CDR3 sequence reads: CASSFNLAGGVGEQYF. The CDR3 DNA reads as TGTGCCAGCAGCTTTAACCTAGCGGGAGGGGTAGGGGAGCAGTACTTC.

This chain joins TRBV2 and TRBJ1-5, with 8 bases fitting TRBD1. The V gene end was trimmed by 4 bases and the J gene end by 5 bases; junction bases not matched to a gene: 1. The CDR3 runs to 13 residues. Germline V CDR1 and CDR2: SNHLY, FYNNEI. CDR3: CASSVTGDQPQHF. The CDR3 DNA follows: TGTGCCAGCAGTGTGACAGGGGATCAGCCCCAGCATTTT.

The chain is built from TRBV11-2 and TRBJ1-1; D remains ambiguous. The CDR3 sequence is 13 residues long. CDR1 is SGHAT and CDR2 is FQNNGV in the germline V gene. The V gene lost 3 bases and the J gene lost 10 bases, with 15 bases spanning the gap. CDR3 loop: CASSLGRVEGAFF. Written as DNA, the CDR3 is TGTGCCAGCAGCTTGGGAAGAGTCGAAGGAGCTTTCTTT.

This chain's CDR3 is CSVLDSVDYGYTF. The CDR3 coding sequence is TGCAGCGTTCTGGACAGCGTTGACTATGGCTACACCTTC. This chain uses TRBV29-1 with TRBJ1-2; D possibly corresponds to TRBD1 (6 bases). The germline V and J ends were trimmed by 5 bases and 3 bases, with 13 bases remaining between them. The CDR3 spans 13 residues. The germline CDR1 and CDR2 sequences are SQVTM and ANQGSEA.

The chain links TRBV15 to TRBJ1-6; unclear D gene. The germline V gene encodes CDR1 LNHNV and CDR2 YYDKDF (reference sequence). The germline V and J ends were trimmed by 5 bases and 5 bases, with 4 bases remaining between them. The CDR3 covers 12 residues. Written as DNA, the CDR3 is TGTGCCACCAGCGAACATAATTCACCCCTCCACTTT. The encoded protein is CATSEHNSPLHF.

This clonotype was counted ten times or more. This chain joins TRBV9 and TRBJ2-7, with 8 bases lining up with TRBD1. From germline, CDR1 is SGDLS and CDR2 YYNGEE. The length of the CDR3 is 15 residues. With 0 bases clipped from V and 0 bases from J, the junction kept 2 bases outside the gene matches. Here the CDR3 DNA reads TGTGCCAGCAGCGTAGCGGGGACAGGCTCCTACGAGCAGTACTTC. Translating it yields CASSVAGTGSYEQYF.

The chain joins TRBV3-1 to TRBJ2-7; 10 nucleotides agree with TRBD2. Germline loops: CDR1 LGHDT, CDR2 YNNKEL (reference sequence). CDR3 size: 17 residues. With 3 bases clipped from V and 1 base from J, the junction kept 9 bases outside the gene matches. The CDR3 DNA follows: TGTGCCAGCAGCCACCGAACTAGCGGGATAGTGTCCTACGAGCAGTACTTC. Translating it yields CASSHRTSGIVSYEQYF.